The present T cell receptor beta chain was sequenced within a study of B cell selection in AIRE deficiency. Conventional CD4 T cells were sorted as CD4+CD127+ cells. A word on this clone: Other DNA sequences in the sample encode the same CDR3.

This CDR3 comprises 13 residues. The J segment lost 3 bases and the V segment lost 5 bases, leaving 3 bases of the junction unmatched. CDR1 is SEHNR, CDR2 FQNEAQ, per germline (reference sequence). In the source study's methods: Conventional T cell pools: 1x10^5 or so distinct patient, about 150,000 donor TCRbeta sequences. Assay used: immunoSEQ multiplex PCR; TCRdb lists only in-frame clones, some missing. V and J calls and clone size are given by that table; D and trimming were obtained from the DNA. The sample shows about 24,000 clones, around 97% of them seen only once. This rearrangement joins TRBV7-9 to TRBJ1-1; 7 nucleotides agree with TRBD1. This sequence was found in a human donor with AIRE deficiency. The material sequenced was conventional CD4+ T cells sorted from PBMCs. The CDR3 is CASSLGQYTEAFF. The DNA for the CDR3 is TGTGCCAGCAGCCTGGGACAGTACACTGAAGCTTTCTTT.